Below, 10 T cell receptor beta chains from the same sample are listed, as sequenced in a study of T cells in Graves' hyperthyroidism and ophthalmopathy. There were TCR beta CDR3 regions amplified from RNA transcripts. The study used the HTBI primer set for a first-round RT-PCR of the TCR CDR3. TCRdb re-called the multiplex PCR reads through MiXCR, storing one row per CDR3 protein. The sample lists fewer than 450,000 distinct CDR3 sequences; roughly a sixth were seen once. Sequencing used blood. All receptors come from a woman younger than 45 with Graves' hyperthyroidism that later progressed to Graves' ophthalmopathy.

This clonotype showed up many times. The V and J genes are TRBV5-6 and TRBJ1-2; 7 bases align to TRBD1. Germline CDR1 is SGHDT and CDR2 is YYEEEE. V gave up 1 base and J gave up 5 bases; unmatched junction bases: 14. There are 17 residues in the CDR3. The CDR3 loop reads CASSLRFGPTGTYGYTF. The CDR3 DNA is TGTGCCAGCAGCTTGAGGTTCGGCCCGACAGGGACTTATGGCTACACCTTC.

The chain combines TRBV7-3 with TRBJ2-3; 7 bases fit TRBD2. The V gene's germline CDR1 is SGHTA and CDR2 FQGTGA. CDR3 length: 14 amino acids. The J segment lost 6 bases and the V segment lost 5 bases, leaving 8 bases of the junction unmatched. CDR3 in DNA: TGTGCCAGCAGCCCCCTGGGAGGGCGGGATACGCAGTATTTT. It translates to CASSPLGGRDTQYF.

This clonotype has ten or more counts. The rearrangement joins TRBV12-3 or TRBV12-4 to TRBJ1-5, with D perhaps TRBD1 (5 bases). This CDR3 comprises 13 residues. Trimming cost V 1 base and J 6 bases, with 7 bases left between them. Here the CDR3 DNA reads TGTGCCAGCAGTTTAGTTCAGGGTCAGCCCCAGCATTTT. It encodes CASSLVQGQPQHF.

On this clonotype: One base away lies a much larger clone, so this may be a sequencing read error. The V and J genes are TRBV11-1 and TRBJ2-5; TRBD1 aligns across 8 bases. This CDR3 region has 15 residues. J was trimmed by 4 bases and V by 3 bases; bases with no gene match: 7. Germline-derived CDR1 and CDR2 are SGHAT and FQDESV (reference sequence). CDR3 loop: CASSLGTGDLETQYF. CDR3 DNA sequence: TGTGCCAGCAGCTTGGGGACAGGTGATCTAGAGACCCAGTACTTC.

This clonotype was detected ten times or more. V usage is TRBV18 and J usage is TRBJ2-3; D is ambiguous. The CDR3 sequence is 15 residues long. Deletions cut 3 bases from V and 3 bases from J, with 13 bases between. Per germline, CDR1 KGHSH and CDR2 LQKENI. The CDR3: CASSPSRTVTDTQYF. DNA of the CDR3: TGTGCCAGCTCACCCTCCCGGACGGTGACAGATACGCAGTATTTT. Combining the CDR3 with reference TRBV18 and TRBJ2-3 gives the whole variable domain NAGVMQNPRHLVRRRGQEARLRCSPMKGHSHVYWYRQLPEEGLKFMVYLQKENIIDESGMPKERFSAEFPKEGPSILRIQQVVRGDSAAYFCASSPSRTVTDTQYFGPGTRLTVL.

This clonotype was seen repeatedly, ten times or more. V usage is TRBV6-1 and J usage is TRBJ1-1; perhaps TRBD1 as D (6 bases). This CDR3 contains 15 residues. Trimming left V 5 bases short and J 2 bases short, with 15 bases between. Germline lookup yields CDR1 MNHNS and CDR2 SASEGT. The CDR3 is CASSSRNRENTEAFF. The DNA for the CDR3 is TGTGCCAGCAGTTCCAGAAACAGGGAAAACACTGAAGCTTTCTTT.

This clonotype occurred many times. The chain links TRBV7-8 to TRBJ1-1; a possible D gene is TRBD1 (5 bases). CDR3 length equals 13 residues. V was cut by 4 bases and J by 4 bases, with 10 bases left in between. Germline V CDR1 and CDR2: SGHVS, FQNEAQ. The CDR3 here is CASSWQGVTEAFF. DNA of the CDR3: TGTGCCAGCAGCTGGCAGGGAGTCACTGAAGCTTTCTTT.

This chain connects TRBV19 to TRBJ1-5; the D gene is possibly TRBD1 (5 bases). Trimming took 1 base from V and 7 from J, leaving 11 bases between them. CDR3 length: 14 residues. Germline-derived CDR1 and CDR2 are LNHDA and SQIVND (reference sequence). The CDR3 spells CASSIGGLGQPQHF. CDR3 nucleotide sequence: TGTGCCAGTAGTATAGGGGGGTTGGGGCAGCCCCAGCATTTT.

This chain connects TRBV12-3 or TRBV12-4 to TRBJ1-5, with 7 bases aligning to TRBD1. The CDR3 has 15 residues. Trimming at V came to 8 bases and at J to 3 bases, leaving 10 bases not matched to a gene. CDR3 sequence (DNA): TGTGCCAGCGGCTTGACAGGGATGGTCAATCAGCCCCAGCATTTT. Translation gives CASGLTGMVNQPQHF.

This clonotype was observed many times. The gene calls are TRBV7-2 and TRBJ1-1; 8 bases align to TRBD1. Germline V CDR1 and CDR2: SGHTA, FQGNSA. CDR3 size: 15 residues. V shed 0 bases, J shed 3 bases, and the junction held 3 bases outside the gene matches. CDR3 sequence reads: CASSLAPQGDTEAFF. The CDR3, as DNA: TGTGCCAGCAGCTTAGCCCCACAGGGGGACACTGAAGCTTTCTTT.